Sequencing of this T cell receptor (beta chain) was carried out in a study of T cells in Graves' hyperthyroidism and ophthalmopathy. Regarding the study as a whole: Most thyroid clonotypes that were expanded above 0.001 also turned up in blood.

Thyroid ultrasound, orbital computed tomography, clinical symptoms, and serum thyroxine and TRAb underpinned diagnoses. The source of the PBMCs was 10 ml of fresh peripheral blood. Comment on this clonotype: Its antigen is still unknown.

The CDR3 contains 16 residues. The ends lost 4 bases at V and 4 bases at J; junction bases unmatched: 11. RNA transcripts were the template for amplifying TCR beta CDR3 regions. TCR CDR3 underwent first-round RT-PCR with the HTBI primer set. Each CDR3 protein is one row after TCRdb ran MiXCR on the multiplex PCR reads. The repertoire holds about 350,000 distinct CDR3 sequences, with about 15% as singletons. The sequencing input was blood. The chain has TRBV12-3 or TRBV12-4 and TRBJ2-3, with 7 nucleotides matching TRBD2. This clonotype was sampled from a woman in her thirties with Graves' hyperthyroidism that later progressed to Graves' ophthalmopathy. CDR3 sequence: CASSYLGAGVPDTQYF. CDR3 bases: TGTGCCAGCAGTTACCTAGGGGCGGGAGTGCCAGATACGCAGTATTTT.